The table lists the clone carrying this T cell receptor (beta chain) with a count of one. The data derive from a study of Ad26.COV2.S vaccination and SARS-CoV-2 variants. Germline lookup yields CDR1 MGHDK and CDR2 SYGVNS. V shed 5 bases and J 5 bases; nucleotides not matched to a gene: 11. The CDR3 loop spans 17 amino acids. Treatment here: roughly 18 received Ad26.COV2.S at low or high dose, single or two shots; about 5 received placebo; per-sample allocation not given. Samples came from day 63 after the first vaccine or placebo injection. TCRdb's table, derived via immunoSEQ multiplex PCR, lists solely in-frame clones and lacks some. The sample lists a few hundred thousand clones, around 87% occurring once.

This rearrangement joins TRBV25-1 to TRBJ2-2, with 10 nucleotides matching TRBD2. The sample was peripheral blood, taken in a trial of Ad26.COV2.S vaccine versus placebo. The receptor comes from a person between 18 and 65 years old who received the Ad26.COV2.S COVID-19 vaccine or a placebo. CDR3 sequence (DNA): TGTGCCAGCAGTCCCCTAGCGGGGGCCGGGGGAACCGGGGAGCTGTTTTTT. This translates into CASSPLAGAGGTGELFF.